This note documents a single T cell receptor beta chain sequence. This clonotype was recorded at least ten times. Its antigen is not yet known. Within one base of it there is no much larger clone, and no base qualities were kept. Moderately to severely active disease, a Clinical Activity Score of at least 3, a NOSPECS grade of at least 4, and a duration under 3 months were present in ophthalmopathy patients. The study excluded patients with uncontrolled infections, other autoimmune diseases, pregnancy or lactation. Diagnoses relied on clinical symptoms, serum thyroxine and TRAb, thyroid ultrasound and orbital computed tomography. PBMCs were separated from roughly 9.3 ml of fresh peripheral blood using Ficoll-Paque density gradient centrifugation. Total RNA was extracted with Trizol reagent, and quality was checked on an Agilent 2100 Bioanalyzer. Amplification of TCR beta CDR3 regions was carried out from RNA transcripts. The TCR CDR3 was subjected to a first round of RT-PCR using the HTBI primer set and the Qiagen OneStep RT-PCR kit. A second multiplex PCR round built the libraries, followed by size selection and purification. The libraries were sequenced on an Illumina HiSeq2000 using paired-end 100 bp reads. Regarding the original processing steps: SOAPnuke was used to process the raw data, throwing out any read that contained adapters or uncalled bases, had a mean Phred below 15, or lacked an exact constant-primer or identifier match. High-quality paired reads were merged using COPE v1.2.5, and each unique nucleotide sequence was defined as a clonotype. MiTCR v1.1 was used to align clonotypes to the IMGT TRBV, TRBD and TRBJ reference segments. The analysis was restricted to V-J combinations with a frequency above 0.0001, which together covered 99% to 99.2% of the repertoires. The TCS score was defined as the ratio of F50 (clonal expansion) to E x V (chaos), calculated using BLOSUM62-based TCRdist between CDR3 peptides within each V-J. Welch's t-statistics and random forest reduced roughly 540 V-J features to fewer than 15, which were used in a naive Bayes classifier (R e1071). The public sequencing data were trimmed at Q25 with fastp and processed into clonotypes with MiXCR by TCRdb, which kept only in-frame beta chains. Rows matching on CDR3 protein sequence are summarized as one entry with the most common DNA and genes. V and J calls and clone size were set by TCRdb, not the authors. The sample has under 400,000 distinct CDR3 sequences on record, 15% to 20% of them singletons. Of the sample, roughly a sixth falls within the top ten clones.

The record originates from a study of T cells in Graves' hyperthyroidism and ophthalmopathy (dated by TCRdb to about 2019). About the study as a whole: Peripheral blood was sampled at the time of initial diagnosis, prior to any treatment. TCR V-J signatures able to tell the groups apart were searched for in a discovery cohort of more than 90 patients, of whom fewer than 45 had Graves' ophthalmopathy and some 60 had stable Graves' hyperthyroidism. Whether ophthalmopathy could be predicted prospectively was tested in an independent validation cohort made up of approximately 19 hyperthyroidism patients plus 17 patients who later progressed to ophthalmopathy. For training and testing, the 110 or so patients in the discovery cohort were randomly divided in a 7:3 ratio. The study also compared thyroid tissue and blood T-cell repertoires from roughly six Graves' hyperthyroidism patients. After blood sampling, hyperthyroidism patients were treated with methimazole at a starting dose of 30 mg daily, and ophthalmopathy patients were treated with high-dose intravenous methylprednisolone. According to the paper, TCR Vbeta CDR3 sequencing was carried out on 135 peripheral blood samples, which came from fewer than 50 ophthalmopathy, roughly 75 hyperthyroidism and approximately 17 progressor patients.

The research as a whole found: Sample size was not statistically predetermined, and blinding of investigators to group allocation was not performed. In cross-validation, a model built on a 13 V-J signature told ophthalmopathy apart from stable hyperthyroidism with about 90% sensitivity and roughly 81% specificity, and in testing the same model reached 80%/75%. Most expanded thyroid clonotypes (frequency above 0.001) were also detected in blood, a finding suggesting that blood repertoires may reflect thyroid immune responses. In validation, the model predicted progression to ophthalmopathy with about 71% sensitivity and 72.22% specificity, a median of 6.5 months before onset.

This TCR was recovered from a woman in her forties with Graves' ophthalmopathy. Sequencing was performed on blood.

CDR3 loop: CASSLGTNQPQHF. The nucleotide sequence is TGTGCCAGCAGCTTAGGCACCAATCAGCCCCAGCATTTT. The chain is assembled from TRBV11-2 and TRBJ1-5; the D gene is unclear. Trimming costs V 1 base and J 3 bases, and their ends lie 4 bases apart. CDR1 and CDR2 (SGHAT, FQNNGV) derive from the germline V gene. From cysteine to phenylalanine, the CDR3 is 13 amino acids long. Only the CDR3 DNA is retained, 39 bases long and in frame from the first base.